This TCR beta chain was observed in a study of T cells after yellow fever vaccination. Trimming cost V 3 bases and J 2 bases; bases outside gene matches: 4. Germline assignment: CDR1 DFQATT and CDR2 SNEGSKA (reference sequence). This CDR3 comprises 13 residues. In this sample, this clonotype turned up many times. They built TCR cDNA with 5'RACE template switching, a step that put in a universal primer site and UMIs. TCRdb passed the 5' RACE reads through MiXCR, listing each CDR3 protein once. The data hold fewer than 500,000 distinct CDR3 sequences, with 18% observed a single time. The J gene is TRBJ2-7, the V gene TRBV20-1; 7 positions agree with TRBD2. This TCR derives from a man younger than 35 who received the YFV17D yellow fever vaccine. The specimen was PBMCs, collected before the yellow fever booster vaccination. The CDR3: CSARPSGPYEQYF. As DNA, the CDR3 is TGCAGTGCTAGGCCTAGCGGCCCCTACGAGCAGTACTTC.